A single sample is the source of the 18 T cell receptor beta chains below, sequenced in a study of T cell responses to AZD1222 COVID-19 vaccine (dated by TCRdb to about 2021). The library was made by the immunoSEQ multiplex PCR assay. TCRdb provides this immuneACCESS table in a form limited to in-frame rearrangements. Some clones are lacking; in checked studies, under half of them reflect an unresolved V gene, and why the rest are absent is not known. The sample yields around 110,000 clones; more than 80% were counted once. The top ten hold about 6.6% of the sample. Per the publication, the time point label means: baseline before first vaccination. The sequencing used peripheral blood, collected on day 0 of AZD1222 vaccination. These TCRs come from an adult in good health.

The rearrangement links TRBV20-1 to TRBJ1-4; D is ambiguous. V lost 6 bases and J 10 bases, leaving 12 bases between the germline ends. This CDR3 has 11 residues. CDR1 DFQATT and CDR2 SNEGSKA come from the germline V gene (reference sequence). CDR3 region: CSAGKGGKLFF. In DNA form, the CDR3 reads TGCAGTGCGGGCAAGGGCGGAAAACTGTTTTTT.

CDR3 sequence: CASSLATGGHQPQHF. In nucleotides, the CDR3 is TGTGCCAGCAGCTTAGCTACAGGGGGGCATCAGCCCCAGCATTTT. The chain recombines TRBV7-9 with TRBJ1-5, with TRBD1 identical over 8 bases. CDR3 length: 15 residues. Germline V lookup: CDR1 SEHNR, CDR2 FQNEAQ (reference sequence). V was clipped by 0 bases and J by 5 bases; unmatched bases: 3.

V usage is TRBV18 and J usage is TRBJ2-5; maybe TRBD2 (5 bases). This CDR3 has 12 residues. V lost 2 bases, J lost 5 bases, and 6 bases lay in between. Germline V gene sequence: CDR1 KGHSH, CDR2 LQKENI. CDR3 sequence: CASSPGEETQYF. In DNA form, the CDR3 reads TGTGCCAGCTCACCAGGGGAGGAGACCCAGTACTTC. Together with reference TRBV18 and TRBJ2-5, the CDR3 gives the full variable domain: NAGVMQNPRHLVRRRGQEARLRCSPMKGHSHVYWYRQLPEEGLKFMVYLQKENIIDESGMPKERFSAEFPKEGPSILRIQQVVRGDSAAYFCASSPGEETQYFGPGTRLLVL.

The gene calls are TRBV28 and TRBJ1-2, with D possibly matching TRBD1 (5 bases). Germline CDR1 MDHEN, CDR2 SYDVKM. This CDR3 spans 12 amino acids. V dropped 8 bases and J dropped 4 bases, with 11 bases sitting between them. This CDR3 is CASSGGGYGYTF. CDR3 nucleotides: TGTGCCAGCTCCGGGGGAGGCTATGGCTACACCTTC.

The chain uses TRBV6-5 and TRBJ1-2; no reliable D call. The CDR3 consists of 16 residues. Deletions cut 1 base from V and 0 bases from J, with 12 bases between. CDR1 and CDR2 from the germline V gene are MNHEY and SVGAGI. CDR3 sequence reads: CASSYYSAEPNYGYTF. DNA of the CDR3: TGTGCCAGCAGTTACTATTCGGCAGAACCTAACTATGGCTACACCTTC.

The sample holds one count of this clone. CDR3 residues: CASSPLGQGNNYGYTF. In DNA, the CDR3 is TGTGCCAGTAGTCCCCTTGGACAGGGGAATAACTATGGCTACACCTTC. The chain is built from TRBV19 and TRBJ1-2, with 9 bases lining up with TRBD1. From germline, CDR1 is LNHDA and CDR2 SQIVND (reference sequence). The CDR3 length is 16 residues. Losses at the gene ends were 5 bases for V and 1 base for J; bases not matched to a gene: 8.

The CDR3 sequence is CASSQTSGRKTQYF. In DNA, the CDR3 is TGTGCCAGCAGCCAGACTAGCGGGAGAAAGACCCAGTACTTC. The chain is built from TRBV2 and TRBJ2-5, with TRBD2 matching over 12 bases. The CDR3 length is 14 residues. The germline V gene encodes CDR1 SNHLY and CDR2 FYNNEI. The J segment lost 6 bases and the V segment lost 6 bases, leaving 5 bases of the junction unmatched.

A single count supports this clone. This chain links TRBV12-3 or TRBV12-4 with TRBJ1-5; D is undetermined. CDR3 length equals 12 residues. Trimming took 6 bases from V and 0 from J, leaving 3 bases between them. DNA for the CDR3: TGTGCCAGCAGGCATAGCAATCAGCCCCAGCATTTT. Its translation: CASRHSNQPQHF.

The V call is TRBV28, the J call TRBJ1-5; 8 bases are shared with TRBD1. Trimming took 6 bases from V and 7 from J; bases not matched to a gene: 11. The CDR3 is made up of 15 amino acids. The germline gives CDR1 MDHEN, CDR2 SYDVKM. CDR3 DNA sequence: TGTGCCAGCAGCACCCCAGGACAGGGTAAACAGCCCCAGCATTTT. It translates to CASSTPGQGKQPQHF.

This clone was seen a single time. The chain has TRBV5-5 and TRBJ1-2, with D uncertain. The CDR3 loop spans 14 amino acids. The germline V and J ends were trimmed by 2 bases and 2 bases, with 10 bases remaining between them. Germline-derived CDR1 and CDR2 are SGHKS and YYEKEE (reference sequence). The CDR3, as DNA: TGTGCCAGCAGCTTCCCCGGGTCCAACTATGGCTACACCTTC. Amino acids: CASSFPGSNYGYTF.

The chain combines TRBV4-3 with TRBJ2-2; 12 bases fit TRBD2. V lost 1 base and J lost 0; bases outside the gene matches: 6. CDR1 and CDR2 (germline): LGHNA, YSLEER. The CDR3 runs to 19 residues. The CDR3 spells CASSQGLTSGSTNTGELFF. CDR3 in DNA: TGCGCCAGCAGCCAAGGTTTGACTAGCGGGAGTACGAACACCGGGGAGCTGTTTTTT.

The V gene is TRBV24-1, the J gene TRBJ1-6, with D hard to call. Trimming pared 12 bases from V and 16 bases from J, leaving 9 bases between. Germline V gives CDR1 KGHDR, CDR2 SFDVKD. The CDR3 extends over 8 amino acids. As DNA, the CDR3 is TGTGCCCTCCTCGGGCTCCACTTT. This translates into CALLGLHF.

CDR3 nucleotide sequence: TGTGCCAGCAGTTTAGGGCTGGGACAGGGGACGAGCACTGAAGCTTTCTTT. Its translation is CASSLGLGQGTSTEAFF. V and J are TRBV27 and TRBJ1-1; 10 bases match TRBD1. Germline CDR1 and CDR2: MNHEY and SMNVEV (reference sequence). This CDR3 contains 17 residues. V lost 2 bases, J lost 4 bases, and 10 bases stayed unmatched.

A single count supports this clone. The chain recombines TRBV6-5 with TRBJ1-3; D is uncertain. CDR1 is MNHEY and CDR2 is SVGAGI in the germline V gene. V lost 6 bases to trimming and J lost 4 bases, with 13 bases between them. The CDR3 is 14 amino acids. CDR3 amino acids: CASRPGGVGNTIYF. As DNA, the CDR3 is TGTGCCAGCAGACCCGGCGGGGTGGGAAACACCATATATTTT.

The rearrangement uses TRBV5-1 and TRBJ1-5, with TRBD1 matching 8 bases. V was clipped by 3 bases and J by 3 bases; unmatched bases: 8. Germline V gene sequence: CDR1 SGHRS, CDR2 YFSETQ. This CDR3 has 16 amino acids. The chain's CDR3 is CASSSTMDRVNQPQHF. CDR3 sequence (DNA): TGCGCCAGCAGCTCCACAATGGACAGGGTCAATCAGCCCCAGCATTTT.

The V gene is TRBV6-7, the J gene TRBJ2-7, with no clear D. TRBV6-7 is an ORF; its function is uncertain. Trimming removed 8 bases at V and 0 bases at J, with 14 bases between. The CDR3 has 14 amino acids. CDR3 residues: CASPGPANSYEQYF. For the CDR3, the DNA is TGTGCCAGCCCTGGTCCCGCTAACTCCTACGAGCAGTACTTC.

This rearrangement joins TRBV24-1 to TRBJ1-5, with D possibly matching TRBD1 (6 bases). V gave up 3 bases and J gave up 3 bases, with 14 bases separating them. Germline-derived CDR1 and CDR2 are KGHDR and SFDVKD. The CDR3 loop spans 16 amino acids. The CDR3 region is CATSDNIRGDNQPQHF. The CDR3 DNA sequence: TGTGCCACCAGTGATAACATCAGGGGAGACAATCAGCCCCAGCATTTT.

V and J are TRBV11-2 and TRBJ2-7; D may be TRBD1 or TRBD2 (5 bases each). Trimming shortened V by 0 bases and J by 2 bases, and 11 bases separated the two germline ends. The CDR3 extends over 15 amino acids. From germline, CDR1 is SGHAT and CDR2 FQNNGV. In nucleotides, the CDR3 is TGTGCCAGCAGCTTAGATCACGGGACGGCCTACGAGCAGTACTTC. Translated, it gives CASSLDHGTAYEQYF.